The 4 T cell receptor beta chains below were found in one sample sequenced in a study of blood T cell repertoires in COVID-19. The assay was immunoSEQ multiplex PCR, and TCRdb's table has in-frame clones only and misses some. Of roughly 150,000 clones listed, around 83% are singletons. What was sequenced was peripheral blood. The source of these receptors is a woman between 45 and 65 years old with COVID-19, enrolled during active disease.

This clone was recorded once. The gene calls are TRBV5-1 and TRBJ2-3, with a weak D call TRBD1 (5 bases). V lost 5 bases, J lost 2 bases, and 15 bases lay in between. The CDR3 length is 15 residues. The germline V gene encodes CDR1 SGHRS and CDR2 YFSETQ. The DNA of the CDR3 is TGCGCCAGCAGAAGGACCCATGGGGCCACAGATACGCAGTATTTT. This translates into CASRRTHGATDTQYF.

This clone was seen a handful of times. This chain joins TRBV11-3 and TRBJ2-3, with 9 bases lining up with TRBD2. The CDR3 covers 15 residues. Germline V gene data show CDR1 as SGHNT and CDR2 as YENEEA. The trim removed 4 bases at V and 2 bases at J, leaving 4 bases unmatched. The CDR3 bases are TGTGCCAGCAGCTCTAGCGGGGACGTCACAGATACGCAGTATTTT. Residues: CASSSSGDVTDTQYF.

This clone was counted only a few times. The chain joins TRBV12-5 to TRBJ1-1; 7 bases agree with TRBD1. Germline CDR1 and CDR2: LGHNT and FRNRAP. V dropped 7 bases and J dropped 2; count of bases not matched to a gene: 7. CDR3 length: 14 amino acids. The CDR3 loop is CASDRGTANTEAFF. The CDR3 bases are TGTGCTAGTGACCGAGGGACAGCCAACACTGAAGCTTTCTTT.

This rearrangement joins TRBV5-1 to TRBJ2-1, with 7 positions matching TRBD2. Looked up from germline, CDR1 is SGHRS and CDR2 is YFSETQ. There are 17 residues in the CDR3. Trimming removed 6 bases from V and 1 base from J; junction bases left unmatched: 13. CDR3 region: CASTWHSTGGSYNEQFF. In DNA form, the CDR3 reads TGCGCCAGCACCTGGCACTCCACGGGGGGTTCCTACAATGAGCAGTTCTTC.